A selection of T cell receptor beta chains follows, all from one sample in a study of OX40 agonist ivuxolimab in advanced cancers. Profiled with immunoSEQ multiplex PCR; TCRdb holds only in-frame clones, not every one. This sample carries about 61,000 clones, around 86% of them seen once, and the ten largest clones take roughly 3.4%. Specimen: CD4+ or CD8+ T cells sorted from blood, collected in a trial of the OX40 agonist ivuxolimab. The source is an adult with an advanced solid tumor such as melanoma, head and neck, liver or kidney cancer. The CDR3 runs from the conserved cysteine through the conserved F or W. The D gene is left open where the match is weak. For some rows the clone size is stated as once, few or many, or as a class when expanded; others skip it.

D gene	J gene	clone size	V gene	CDR3 protein	CDR3 DNA
NA	TRBJ2-7	few	TRBV6-5	CASSYGDSSYEQYF	TGTGCCAGCAGTTATGGGGATAGCTCCTACGAGCAGTACTTC
TRBD1	TRBJ1-5	once	TRBV6-5	CASSLDRENQPQHF	TGTGCCAGCAGTTTGGACAGGGAGAATCAGCCCCAGCATTTT
TRBD1	TRBJ1-5	NA	TRBV7-2	CASRRDRDQPQHF	TGTGCCAGCAGAAGGGACAGGGATCAGCCCCAGCATTTT
NA	TRBJ2-5	NA	TRBV6-5	CASRSGSVRTQYF	TGTGCCAGCAGATCCGGGTCTGTAAGGACCCAGTACTTC
TRBD1	TRBJ2-7	NA	TRBV19	CASSGTSGTGPYEQYF	TGTGCCAGTAGTGGCACCTCCGGGACAGGGCCATACGAGCAGTACTTC
TRBD2	TRBJ2-3	NA	TRBV7-2	CASSSPAGGSLDTQYF	TGTGCCAGCAGCTCCCCCGCGGGGGGGTCCCTAGATACGCAGTATTTT
NA	TRBJ1-6	NA	TRBV9	CASSVLGGTNSPLHF	TGTGCCAGCAGCGTCCTCGGGGGGACCAATTCACCCCTCCACTTT
NA	TRBJ1-4	NA	TRBV5-1	CASSSLGNEKLFF	TGCGCCAGCAGTTCGTTGGGTAATGAAAAACTGTTTTTT
NA	TRBJ1-2	NA	TRBV5-4	CASSYRDYGYTF	TGTGCCAGCAGCTACAGGGACTATGGCTACACCTTC
NA	TRBJ1-2	NA	TRBV28	CATAGAYGYTF	TGTGCCACAGCAGGGGCCTATGGCTACACCTTC
TRBD2	TRBJ2-1	NA	TRBV7-2	CASSSGGARNEQFF	TGTGCCAGCAGTAGCGGGGGGGCCCGGAATGAGCAGTTCTTC
TRBD2	TRBJ2-3	NA	TRBV5-4	CASSLKSGGDADTQYF	TGTGCCAGCAGCTTGAAGAGCGGGGGGGATGCAGATACGCAGTATTTT
TRBD1	TRBJ1-5	NA	TRBV19	CASGEGAVHQPQHF	TGTGCCAGTGGGGAGGGGGCGGTCCATCAGCCCCAGCATTTT
TRBD1	TRBJ1-6	NA	TRBV5-1	CASSGQGGPSPLHF	TGCGCCAGCAGCGGACAGGGAGGCCCTTCACCCCTCCACTTT
NA	TRBJ1-3	NA	TRBV19	CASSPAGVSGNTIYF	TGTGCCAGTAGTCCGGCGGGAGTCTCTGGAAACACCATATATTTT
NA	TRBJ2-1	NA	TRBV28	CASSLQQLRIIPRAQFF	TGTGCCAGCAGTTTGCAGCAACTCCGTATAATCCCTAGGGCGCAGTTCTTC
NA	TRBJ2-2	NA	TRBV11-3	CASSSRATGELFF	TGTGCCAGCAGTTCAAGGGCAACCGGGGAGCTGTTTTTT
NA	TRBJ1-4	NA	TRBV5-1	CASSLAGQVREKLFF	TGCGCCAGCAGCTTGGCCGGTCAGGTTCGGGAAAAACTGTTTTTT
TRBD1	TRBJ1-4	NA	TRBV11-3	CASSTRQGINLFF	TGTGCCAGCAGCACCCGACAGGGGATAAATCTGTTTTTT
TRBD2	TRBJ2-5	NA	TRBV30	CAWSVGSGGQETQYF	TGTGCCTGGAGTGTCGGATCGGGGGGCCAAGAGACCCAGTACTTC
NA	TRBJ2-3	NA	TRBV13	CASSLKAGTQYF	TGTGCCAGCAGCTTAAAAGCGGGTACGCAGTATTTT
NA	TRBJ2-5	NA	TRBV7-2	CASSLHRDEQYF	TGTGCCAGCAGCTTGCACAGGGACGAACAGTACTTC
TRBD1	TRBJ1-1	NA	TRBV25-1	CASINGQGGPEAFF	TGTGCCAGCATTAACGGACAGGGGGGCCCTGAAGCTTTCTTT
TRBD2	TRBJ2-3	NA	TRBV5-4	CASSLRGGKDTQYF	TGTGCCAGCAGCTTGCGGGGGGGGAAAGATACGCAGTATTTT
TRBD1	TRBJ1-5	NA	TRBV27	CASSSGQLGRQPQHF	TGTGCCAGCAGTTCGGGACAGCTTGGTCGGCAGCCCCAGCATTTT
TRBD2	TRBJ2-1	NA	TRBV19	CASSLGLANYNEQFF	TGTGCCAGTAGTCTAGGACTAGCGAACTACAATGAGCAGTTCTTC
NA	TRBJ2-1	NA	TRBV5-1	CASGQGHLRDEQFF	TGCGCCAGCGGCCAGGGACATTTGAGAGATGAGCAGTTCTTC
NA	TRBJ2-6	NA	TRBV7-2	CASSRTSGANVLTF	TGTGCCAGCAGCCGTACCTCTGGGGCCAACGTCCTGACTTTC
NA	TRBJ1-2	NA	TRBV30	CAWMRRANYGYTF	TGTGCCTGGATGCGGCGAGCTAACTATGGCTACACCTTC
TRBD1	TRBJ1-5	NA	TRBV2	CASSEETGPQPQHF	TGTGCCAGCAGTGAAGAGACAGGGCCTCAGCCCCAGCATTTT
TRBD2	TRBJ2-3	NA	TRBV5-1	CASRLNRDSGGDTQYF	TGCGCCAGCAGATTGAACCGGGACTCGGGGGGAGATACGCAGTATTTT
NA	TRBJ1-6	few	TRBV4-1	CASSQGSGVSVNSPLHF	TGCGCCAGCAGCCAAGGAAGTGGGGTCAGTGTAAACTCACCCCTCCACTTT
NA	TRBJ1-1	NA	TRBV28	CATLYTEAFF	TGTGCCACCCTGTACACTGAAGCTTTCTTT
TRBD2	TRBJ2-3	NA	TRBV4-2	CASSQDLAVSTDTQYF	TGTGCCAGCAGCCAAGATCTAGCGGTTAGCACAGATACGCAGTATTTT
NA	TRBJ2-7	NA	TRBV30	CAWSATPGEQYF	TGTGCCTGGAGTGCGACCCCGGGGGAGCAGTACTTC
TRBD2	TRBJ2-5	NA	TRBV28	CASSTRGGVETQYF	TGTGCCAGCAGCACCCGGGGAGGGGTGGAGACCCAGTACTTC
NA	TRBJ2-3	once	TRBV28	CASSSTGLGHTDTQYF	TGTGCCAGCAGTAGCACAGGGTTGGGTCACACAGATACGCAGTATTTT
NA	TRBJ2-1	few	TRBV11-3	CASSLESANEQFF	TGTGCCAGCAGCTTAGAATCCGCCAATGAGCAGTTCTTC
TRBD1	TRBJ1-5	few	TRBV27	CASSSTGAYVAGRNQPQHF	TGTGCCAGCAGCTCGACAGGGGCCTATGTTGCAGGGCGCAATCAGCCCCAGCATTTT
TRBD1	TRBJ2-2	NA	TRBV11-3	CASDPGTGHTGELFF	TGTGCCAGCGACCCCGGGACAGGGCACACCGGGGAGCTGTTTTTT
NA	TRBJ2-1	once	TRBV7-8	CASSREGGASREQFF	TGTGCCAGCAGCCGCGAGGGGGGGGCCTCCAGGGAGCAGTTCTTC
NA	TRBJ1-4	NA	TRBV30	CAWSVLWGNEKLFF	TGTGCCTGGAGTGTACTATGGGGGAATGAAAAACTGTTTTTT
TRBD2	TRBJ2-7	NA	TRBV30	CAWSLSETSGVYEQYF	TGTGCCTGGAGCCTGTCTGAGACTAGCGGGGTATACGAGCAGTACTTC
NA	TRBJ1-5	NA	TRBV6-6	CASSSHRTDQPQHF	TGTGCCAGCAGTTCCCATCGGACGGATCAGCCCCAGCATTTT
NA	TRBJ1-1	few	TRBV29-1	CSVYTGRAFF	TGCAGCGTTTATACCGGGCGGGCTTTCTTT
TRBD1	TRBJ2-2	NA	TRBV4-3	CASSHRQGASTGELFF	TGCGCCAGCAGCCACCGACAGGGGGCGAGCACCGGGGAGCTGTTTTTT
NA	TRBJ2-2	NA	TRBV7-3	CASSFGGTGTGELFF	TGTGCCAGCAGCTTCGGAGGGACCGGCACCGGGGAGCTGTTTTTT
NA	TRBJ1-3	once	TRBV6-5	CASRESTDRTIYF	TGTGCCAGCAGGGAGTCGACAGATCGCACCATATATTTT
NA	TRBJ1-6	NA	TRBV30	CAWSVNSPLHF	TGTGCCTGGAGTGTTAATTCACCCCTCCACTTT
NA	TRBJ2-7	NA	TRBV2	CATGPGPIGIEQYF	TGTGCCACTGGTCCGGGGCCGATTGGGATAGAGCAGTACTTC
TRBD1	TRBJ1-2	NA	TRBV28	CASSPSDRGGGYTF	TGTGCCAGCAGCCCCTCGGACAGGGGAGGTGGCTACACCTTC
NA	TRBJ2-1	NA	TRBV2	CATRPGTDRRSNEQFF	TGTGCCACCCGGCCCGGGACGGACCGTAGAAGTAATGAGCAGTTCTTC
TRBD1	TRBJ1-1	NA	TRBV5-1	CASSARTGNTEAFF	TGCGCCAGCAGCGCGAGGACAGGGAACACTGAAGCTTTCTTT